These 22 T cell receptor beta chains were all obtained from the same sample, sequenced in a study of OX40 agonist ivuxolimab in advanced cancers. Receptor libraries were prepared by the immunoSEQ multiplex PCR assay. Not all clones reach the TCRdb copy of this immuneACCESS table, which keeps in-frame sequences only. Checked studies attribute under half of the gap to unresolved V genes and leave the rest unexplained. For this sample the table gives about 89,000 clones, of which approximately 90% were detected only once. Of the sample, 0.25% to 0.3% falls within the top ten clones. The input for sequencing was CD4+ or CD8+ T cells sorted from blood, taken in a trial of the OX40 agonist ivuxolimab. The receptors were sampled from an adult with an advanced solid tumor such as melanoma, head and neck, liver or kidney cancer.

The chain employs TRBV7-6 and TRBJ2-7; no clear D gene. Germline V lookup: CDR1 SGHVS, CDR2 FNYEAQ. CDR3 size: 17 residues. Deletions cut 2 bases from V and 5 bases from J, with 22 bases between. The chain's CDR3 is CASSLSSPGPMVNEQYF. CDR3 nucleotides: TGTGCCAGCAGCTTAAGTTCTCCCGGGCCGATGGTTAACGAGCAGTACTTC.

The chain couples TRBV6-6 to TRBJ2-3; the match to TRBD2 covers 9 bases. J lost 3 bases, V lost 6 bases, and 10 bases had no gene match. The CDR3 runs to 16 residues. Per germline, CDR1 MNHNY and CDR2 SVGAGI (reference sequence). The CDR3 sequence: CASSPHSGGRTDTQYF. As DNA, the CDR3 is TGTGCCAGCAGCCCCCATAGCGGGGGAAGAACAGATACGCAGTATTTT.

The chain has TRBV27 and TRBJ2-7; D perhaps matches TRBD2 (6 bases). The CDR3 length is 16 residues. Trimming left V 4 bases short and J 0 bases short, with 16 bases between. The germline V gene has CDR1 MNHEY and CDR2 SMNVEV (reference sequence). CDR3 DNA: TGTGCCAGCAGTTACCCGGGAGCGACGGGCTCCTACGAGCAGTACTTC. This gives the protein CASSYPGATGSYEQYF.

This clone was seen only once. The chain employs TRBV5-1 and TRBJ1-6; 7 bases match TRBD1. The length of the CDR3 is 16 residues. Germline loops: CDR1 SGHRS, CDR2 YFSETQ. V lost 4 bases to trimming and J lost 0 bases; unmatched junction nucleotides: 4. The DNA for the CDR3 is TGCGCCAGCAGCCAGGGGGGGAGCTCCTATAATTCACCCCTCCACTTT. It codes for CASSQGGSSYNSPLHF.

This clone turned up a few times. V gene TRBV7-2 combines with J gene TRBJ1-6; 7 nucleotides line up with TRBD1. Germline V gives CDR1 SGHTA, CDR2 FQGNSA. V trimming: 4 bases; J trimming: 7 bases; junction bases outside the gene matches: 10. The CDR3 spans 16 residues. This CDR3 is CASSSGGGSKNSPLHF. The CDR3 nucleotides read TGTGCCAGCAGCTCAGGGGGGGGCTCTAAGAATTCACCCCTCCACTTT.

V gene TRBV6-1 combines with J gene TRBJ1-2; no reliable D call. Germline loops: CDR1 MNHNS, CDR2 SASEGT. The CDR3 is 13 residues long. With 2 bases removed from V and 8 bases from J, the gap between germline ends came to 12 bases. The CDR3 DNA reads as TGTGCCAGCAGTGAAAGCTGGGCGCGGGGCTACACCTTC. Translating it yields CASSESWARGYTF.

The V gene is TRBV10-3, the J gene TRBJ2-3, with 15 positions matching TRBD2. With 11 bases clipped from V and 0 bases from J, the junction kept 15 bases outside the gene matches. Germline V CDR1 and CDR2: ENHRY, SYGVKD. This CDR3 contains 19 residues. The CDR3 nucleotides are TGTGCCTCCAGAAGCCCTAGGACTAGCGGGGGGGATAGCACAGATACGCAGTATTTT. It translates to CASRSPRTSGGDSTDTQYF.

The chain is built from TRBV6-1 and TRBJ2-5; D gene unclear. Trimming left V 1 base short and J 5 bases short, with 2 bases between. CDR3 length: 11 residues. Germline V gives CDR1 MNHNS, CDR2 SASEGT. CDR3 in amino acids: CASSEVETQYF. The CDR3, as DNA: TGTGCCAGCAGTGAAGTCGAGACCCAGTACTTC.

This clone was picked up a small number of times. Distinct nucleotide sequences in the sample also encode this CDR3. This chain connects TRBV29-1 to TRBJ2-3; weak D call: TRBD2 (6 bases). The CDR3 length is 14 residues. Germline V gives CDR1 SQVTM, CDR2 ANQGSEA. Between the trimmed V and J ends, which lost 4 bases and 5 bases, there was a span of 16 bases. CDR3 amino acids: CSVGGRAGGDTQYF. For the CDR3, the DNA is TGCAGCGTTGGGGGCAGGGCCGGGGGAGATACGCAGTATTTT.

The chain employs TRBV6-1 and TRBJ2-1; 7 bases align to TRBD2. This CDR3 region has 15 residues. Germline-derived CDR1 and CDR2 are MNHNS and SASEGT. Germline trimming cut 2 bases from V and 10 bases from J; bases unmatched to any gene: 11. The CDR3 sequence: CASSELWGGDGEQFF. The CDR3 DNA sequence: TGTGCCAGCAGTGAACTCTGGGGGGGGGATGGCGAGCAGTTCTTC.

This clone has only one observation. The DNA of the CDR3 is TGTGCCAGCAGCTTAGCTTCAGGGCAGAGTGAAAAACTGTTTTTT. Translated, it gives CASSLASGQSEKLFF. The J gene is TRBJ1-4, the V gene TRBV7-9; a weak D match, TRBD1 (5 bases). Germline V lookup: CDR1 SEHNR, CDR2 FQNEAQ (reference sequence). CDR3 length: 15 residues. Deletions cut 0 bases from V and 7 bases from J, with 12 bases between.

For the CDR3, the DNA is TGCGCCAGCAGCTTGTCCGACAGGGATGGCTACACCTTC. It codes for CASSLSDRDGYTF. The rearrangement uses TRBV5-1 and TRBJ1-2; TRBD1 aligns across 7 bases. V was clipped by 1 base and J by 6 bases; unmatched bases: 3. The CDR3 totals 13 residues. Germline CDR1 is SGHRS and CDR2 is YFSETQ.

The chain is built from TRBV7-6 and TRBJ2-1; 9 bases are a match to TRBD2. CDR3 size: 18 residues. Germline CDR1 SGHVS, CDR2 FNYEAQ. V shed 1 base and J 1 base; nucleotides not matched to a gene: 8. CDR3 nucleotides: TGTGCCAGCAGCTTAGAAGGCGGGGGGGCCTTGTCCTACAATGAGCAGTTCTTC. Its translation is CASSLEGGGALSYNEQFF.

The chain has TRBV25-1 and TRBJ2-3, with D unclear. V was clipped by 6 bases and J by 10 bases, with 17 bases between them. Germline lookup yields CDR1 MGHDK and CDR2 SYGVNS. This CDR3 contains 13 residues. CDR3 amino acids: CASSQSVVASQYF. The CDR3 nucleotides read TGTGCCAGCAGCCAGTCCGTGGTGGCGTCGCAGTATTTT.

The gene calls are TRBV28 and TRBJ1-2; D may be TRBD1 (5 bases). The CDR3 runs to 13 residues. The germline CDR1 and CDR2 sequences are MDHEN and SYDVKM. V was pared by 2 bases and J by 8 bases, with 12 bases between. The CDR3 DNA sequence: TGTGCCAGCAGTTTAAGCCAGGGCGAAGGCTACACCTTC. It encodes CASSLSQGEGYTF.

The rearrangement uses TRBV19 and TRBJ1-5, with D possibly TRBD1 on 5 matching bases. CDR3 size: 18 residues. The V and J ends lost 2 bases and 0 bases respectively, with 17 bases between them. Germline CDR1 and CDR2: LNHDA and SQIVND (reference sequence). The CDR3 DNA reads as TGTGCCAGTAGTATAACCCTGTCGGGGACGTATAGCAATCAGCCCCAGCATTTT. Amino acids: CASSITLSGTYSNQPQHF.

The V call is TRBV9, the J call TRBJ2-5, with 7 bases lining up with TRBD1. The V gene end was trimmed by 2 bases and the J gene end by 4 bases; junction bases not matched to a gene: 5. Germline CDR1 reads SGDLS; CDR2 reads YYNGEE. The CDR3 is made up of 14 amino acids. The CDR3 sequence: CASSVTGTAETQYF. Written as DNA, the CDR3 is TGTGCCAGCAGCGTGACAGGGACGGCAGAGACCCAGTACTTC.

The chain combines TRBV2 with TRBJ1-1, with D maybe TRBD1 (6 bases). This CDR3 region has 14 residues. Germline CDR1 reads SNHLY; CDR2 reads FYNNEI. The V end lost 6 bases, the J end lost 4 bases, and 15 bases lay between the germline ends. CDR3 amino acids: CASSRTVVSTEAFF. CDR3 coding DNA: TGTGCCAGCAGCCGGACAGTTGTTAGCACTGAAGCTTTCTTT.

Points on this clone: The junction and the germline gene differ at one end; a read error may be behind it. The chain links TRBV5-4 to TRBJ1-4; a weak D match, TRBD1 (5 bases). The CDR3 runs 14 residues. CDR1 is SGHNT, CDR2 YYREEE, per germline (reference sequence). The CDR3 DNA reads TGTGCCAGCGGCTTCGGGGGTTTTAATGAAAAACTGTTTTTT. As protein: CASGFGGFNEKLFF.

The chain has TRBV10-3 and TRBJ2-5, with D possibly TRBD2 on 6 matching bases. V lost 7 bases and J 2 bases, leaving 14 bases between the germline ends. This CDR3 region has 14 residues. Germline assignment: CDR1 ENHRY and CDR2 SYGVKD. CDR3 region: CAITRDSTQETQYF. CDR3 sequence (DNA): TGTGCCATCACCCGGGACTCAACACAAGAGACCCAGTACTTC.

This clone occurred once. This rearrangement joins TRBV11-3 to TRBJ2-1; 9 nucleotides align to TRBD1. Per germline, CDR1 SGHNT and CDR2 YENEEA. This CDR3 is 15 amino acids long. With 4 bases clipped from V and 6 bases from J, the junction kept 7 bases outside the gene matches. The CDR3 reads CASSSPGQGSNEQFF. CDR3 sequence (DNA): TGTGCCAGCAGCTCTCCGGGACAGGGCTCCAATGAGCAGTTCTTC.

CDR3 bases: TGTGCCAGCAGCAAAGCGCTTTTGGCAGGGGGCTACGAGCAGTACTTC. This encodes CASSKALLAGGYEQYF. The chain links TRBV21-1 to TRBJ2-7; the table names TRBD1, a call not compared with the DNA. TRBV21-1 is annotated as a pseudogene. CDR3 length equals 16 residues.